The 5 T cell receptor beta chains reported below all come from one sample, sequenced in a study of blood T cell repertoires in COVID-19 (dated by TCRdb to 2018 to 2020). The receptor library was made with the immunoSEQ multiplex PCR assay. TCRdb took this table from immuneACCESS and kept in-frame rearrangements with V and J called. Such tables lack part of the clones; where checked against another copy, unresolved V genes explain under half of the gap, and the rest is unexplained. Here the sample has roughly 140,000 clones; approximately 84% occur a single time. Roughly 3.7% of the sample rests with the top ten. The sample was PBMCs or T cells enriched from blood (not recorded which). These receptors were collected from a man between 45 and 60 years old in a cohort exposed to, infected with or recovered from COVID-19 (not recorded which).

The chain uses TRBV19 and TRBJ1-1; D perhaps matches TRBD1 (5 bases). The CDR3 consists of 17 residues. The germline gives CDR1 LNHDA, CDR2 SQIVND (reference sequence). V was pared by 4 bases and J by 1 base, with 19 bases between. The CDR3 nucleotides are TGTGCCAGTAGTACAAACCCGCGGCAGGGAACGAACACTGAAGCTTTCTTT. Translated: CASSTNPRQGTNTEAFF.

This chain joins TRBV25-1 and TRBJ1-2; D is ambiguous. The ends were cut back, 6 bases at V and 6 bases at J, with 14 bases in the middle. Per germline, CDR1 MGHDK and CDR2 SYGVNS. The CDR3 extends over 13 amino acids. In DNA, the CDR3 is TGTGCCAGCAGCGGAGGGCAGGTCGATGGCTACACCTTC. Translating it yields CASSGGQVDGYTF.

This sequence joins TRBV4-1 and TRBJ1-2, with 7 nucleotides matching TRBD1. Looked up from germline, CDR1 is MGHRA and CDR2 is YSYEKL. V shed 3 bases, J shed 8 bases, and the junction held 15 bases outside the gene matches. CDR3 size: 16 residues. CDR3 in DNA: TGCGCCAGCAGCCAGGACTTCCGGGACAGCCATATAGGCTACACCTTC. Residues: CASSQDFRDSHIGYTF.

The gene calls are TRBV9 and TRBJ1-1; 8 bases agree with TRBD1. The CDR3 totals 17 residues. The V segment lost 0 bases and the J segment 3 bases; nucleotides outside the gene matches: 10. CDR1 SGDLS and CDR2 YYNGEE come from the germline V gene. The CDR3 nucleotides read TGTGCCAGCAGCGTAGGGGCAGGGGGCATCGGAGACACTGAAGCTTTCTTT. This sequence encodes CASSVGAGGIGDTEAFF.

This rearrangement joins TRBV11-3 to TRBJ2-1; 11 bases agree with TRBD2. The germline V gene encodes CDR1 SGHNT and CDR2 YENEEA. This CDR3 is built from 15 residues. V lost 5 bases and J lost 7; bases outside the gene matches: 7. CDR3: CASSPASGGWNEQFF. In nucleotides, the CDR3 is TGTGCCAGCAGCCCCGCTAGCGGGGGGTGGAATGAGCAGTTCTTC.